This T cell receptor beta chain was profiled in a study of CXCR3-negative and CXCR3-positive naive CD8 T cells. CDR1 and CDR2 (germline): MNHEY, SVGAGI. The CDR3 runs to 12 residues. Comment on this clonotype: Its target is unknown.

Libraries were UMI-labeled 5' RACE TRB cDNA. TCRdb re-called the 5' RACE reads and gives one entry per CDR3 protein, without DNA. The sample includes about 85,000 distinct CDR3 sequences. Using triplicate sorts, some 300,000 cells were collected each time from every CD8+ T cell subset. Naive CD8+ T cells showed CD45RO-CCR7+CD27+CD95-. The study, taken as a whole, reports: CXCR3-positive naive cells carried more hydrophobic TRB CDR3s than CXCR3-negative naive cells did. Similarly elevated diversity marked both naive subsets, with memory CD8+ cells showing far lower diversity.

The sequenced sample consisted of naive CXCR3+ CD8+ T cells from blood. Subset specified: CD45RO-CCR7+CD27+CD95- naive CD8+ T cells expressing CXCR3 (TNR3+). The receptor's source is a human donor in good health. Some clones in this sample may be carry-over from other donors' samples. V and J are TRBV6-5 and TRBJ1-2; the D call from TCRdb, TRBD1, cannot be confirmed without DNA. The CDR3 protein is CASSSTGWGYTF.